The rows below give T cell receptor beta chains drawn from one sample of a study of blood T cell repertoires in COVID-19. Clones were read by immunoSEQ multiplex PCR, and TCRdb kept only the in-frame ones, dropping some. The repertoire holds roughly 80,000 clones, over 80% seen once, with 5% to 6.5% in the top ten. The sequencing sample was made of peripheral blood. Receptor source: a man aged 50 to 59 with active COVID-19. CDR3s include the opening cysteine and the closing phenylalanine or tryptophan.

12 TRBV30 CAWSLNNQPQHF
15 TRBV5-8 CASSHSINSGNTIYF
15 TRBV15 CATSSRTGTNTEAFF
13 TRBV24-1 CATKTGQKHEQFF
13 TRBV6-5 CASSFGGEEGYTF
14 TRBV29-1 CSAWTSGIGNEQFF
14 TRBV7-9 CASSAYSGDFEQYF
14 TRBV27 CASSLDSPNQPQHF
16 TRBV4-3 CASSQVAGVGNQPQHF
13 TRBV9 CASSLSSGNTIYF
14 TRBV13 CASSSGQGKSPLHF
17 TRBV18 CASSPESYRILTDTQYF
20 TRBV4-2 CASSQGPTSSGTASTGELFF
16 TRBV4-3 CASSQANRAFNEKLFF
17 TRBV4-3 CASSQEPAGPNYNEQFF
17 TRBV19 CASRLTSGTGARYGYTF
14 TRBV28 CASSPKTGSYEQYF
16 TRBV6-5 CASSYWRGTNQETQYF
17 TRBV19 CASSIGIALRARNEQFF
16 TRBV5-6 CASSLNRDFLRGGYTF
18 TRBV27 CASSLQFPGQGGNQPQHF
17 TRBV21-1 CASSKGAGGAYRTEAFF
15 TRBV12-1 CASSPSRVMNTEAFF
14 TRBV2 CASSEQGGDSPLHF
16 TRBV5-4 CASSDGQAVSTDTQYF
14 TRBV28 CASSLGPLPYEQYF
13 TRBV3-1/TRBV3-2 CASSQRGEDTQYF
15 TRBV7-2 CASSLARAGAGEQYF
13 TRBV12-3/TRBV12-4 CASSFRGWGGYTF
14 TRBV28 CASSTRQGTYEQYF
15 TRBV6-2/TRBV6-3 CASSYSGQKSYEQYF
13 TRBV6-5 CASSYVSGYTQYF
18 TRBV18 CASSPPGLAGGTYNEQFF